The T cell receptor (beta chain) under discussion was sequenced for a study of blood T cell repertoires in COVID-19. At the level of the study: The United States, Italy and Spain provided the acute and convalescent COVID-19 samples. Sources were T cells, B-cell-depleted T cells, or PBMCs; the material itself was cDNA or gDNA.

CDR1 is LNHDA and CDR2 is SQIVND in the germline V gene (reference sequence). The CDR3 length is 13 residues. V lost 5 bases to trimming and J lost 0 bases; unmatched junction nucleotides: 0. Generated by immunoSEQ multiplex PCR, the TCRdb table keeps only in-frame clones and is missing some. The sample yields over 250,000 clones, around 87% seen once. The sample taken for sequencing was peripheral blood. This TCR came from a woman aged 45-65 years with acute or convalescent COVID-19. V is TRBV19 and J is TRBJ1-1, with TRBD1 matching 7 bases. CDR3 in amino acids: CASSDRVNTEAFF. The CDR3 DNA reads TGTGCCAGTAGTGACAGGGTGAACACTGAAGCTTTCTTT.